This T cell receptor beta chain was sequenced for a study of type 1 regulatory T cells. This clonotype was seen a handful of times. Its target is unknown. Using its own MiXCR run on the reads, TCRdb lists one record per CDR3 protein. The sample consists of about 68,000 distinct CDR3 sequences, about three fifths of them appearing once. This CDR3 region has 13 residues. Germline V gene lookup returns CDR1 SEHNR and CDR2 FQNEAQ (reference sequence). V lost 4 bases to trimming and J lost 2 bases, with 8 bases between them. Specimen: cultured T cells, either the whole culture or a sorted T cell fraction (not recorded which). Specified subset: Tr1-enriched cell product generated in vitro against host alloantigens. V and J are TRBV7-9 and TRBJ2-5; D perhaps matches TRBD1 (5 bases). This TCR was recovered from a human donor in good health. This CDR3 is CASSSDRQETQYF. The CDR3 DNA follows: TGTGCCAGCAGCTCAGACAGACAAGAGACCCAGTACTTC.